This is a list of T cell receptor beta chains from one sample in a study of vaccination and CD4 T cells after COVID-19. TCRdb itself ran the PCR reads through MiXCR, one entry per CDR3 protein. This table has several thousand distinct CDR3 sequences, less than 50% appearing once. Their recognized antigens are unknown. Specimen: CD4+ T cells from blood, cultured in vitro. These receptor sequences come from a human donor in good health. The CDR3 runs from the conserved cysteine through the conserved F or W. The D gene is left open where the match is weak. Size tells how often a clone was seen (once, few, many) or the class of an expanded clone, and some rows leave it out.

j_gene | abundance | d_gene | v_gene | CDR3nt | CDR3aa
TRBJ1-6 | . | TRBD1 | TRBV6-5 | TGTGCCAGCAGTTACAGGGGAGGGGGCCCTTTTTCACCCCTCCACTTT | CASSYRGGGPFSPLHF
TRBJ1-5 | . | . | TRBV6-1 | TGTGCCAGCAGTAACCCAGGGGATCAGCCCCAGCATTTT | CASSNPGDQPQHF
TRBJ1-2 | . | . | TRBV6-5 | TGTGCCAGCAGTTCGACTTACTCCGGGACGGTTTATGGCTACACCTTC | CASSSTYSGTVYGYTF
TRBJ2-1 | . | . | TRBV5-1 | TGCGCCAGCAGTGTCGATAGCTCCTACAATGAGCAGTTCTTC | CASSVDSSYNEQFF
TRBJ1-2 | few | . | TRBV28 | TGTGCCAGCAGTTTATTGGCTTTCTTCTATGGCTACACCTTC | CASSLLAFFYGYTF
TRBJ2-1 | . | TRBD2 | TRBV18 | TGTGCCAGCTCACCACTAGCGGGGGGGCCAGATGGTGAGCAGTTCTTC | CASSPLAGGPDGEQFF
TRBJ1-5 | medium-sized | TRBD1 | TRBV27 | TGTGCCAGCAGTCCCAACAGGGGTCGTGGCAATCAGCCCCAGCATTTT | CASSPNRGRGNQPQHF
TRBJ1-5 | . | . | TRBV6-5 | TGTGCCAGCAGTTTCAAGGGGAAACAGCCCCAGCATTTT | CASSFKGKQPQHF
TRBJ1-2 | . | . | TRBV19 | TGTGCCAGTAGTATCGGGGCTAAATATGGCTACACCTTC | CASSIGAKYGYTF
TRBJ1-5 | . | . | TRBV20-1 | TGCAGTGCTAGAGATCGGAATTGGGGGGGTGGCAATCAGCCCCAGCATTTT | CSARDRNWGGGNQPQHF
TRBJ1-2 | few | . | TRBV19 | TGTGCCAGTAGTATAGTAAGGGGCTATGGCTACACCTTC | CASSIVRGYGYTF
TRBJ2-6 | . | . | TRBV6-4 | TGTGCCAGCAGTGACTCCAGCTCTGGGGCCAACGTCCTGACTTTC | CASSDSSSGANVLTF
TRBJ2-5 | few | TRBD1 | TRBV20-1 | TGCAGTGCTAGGGGACAGATAGGAGAGACCCAGTACTTC | CSARGQIGETQYF
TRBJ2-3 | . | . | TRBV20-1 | TGCAGTGCTATTAGGGGGGCTTCCACAGATACGCAGTATTTT | CSAIRGASTDTQYF
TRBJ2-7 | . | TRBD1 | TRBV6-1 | TGTGCCAGCAAGGACAGGGGGTACGAGCAGTACTTC | CASKDRGYEQYF
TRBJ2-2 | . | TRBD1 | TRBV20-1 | TGCAGTGCTAGAGATCCAGGGGGGAACACCGGGGAGCTGTTTTTT | CSARDPGGNTGELFF
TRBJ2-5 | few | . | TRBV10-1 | TGCGCCAGCAGTGAGTCCCCAAAAGAGACCCAGTACTTC | CASSESPKETQYF
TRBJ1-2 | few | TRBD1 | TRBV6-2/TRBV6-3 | TGTGCCAGCAGTTACTCGAACAGGGGGCATGGCTACACCTTC | CASSYSNRGHGYTF
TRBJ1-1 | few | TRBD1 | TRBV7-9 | TGTGCCAGCAGCCCATTGACAGGGGCAAACACTGAAGCTTTCTTT | CASSPLTGANTEAFF
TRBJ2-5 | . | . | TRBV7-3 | TGTGCCAGCAGCCCAGACTACACCGAGACCCAGTACTTC | CASSPDYTETQYF
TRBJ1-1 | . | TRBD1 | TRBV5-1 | TGCGCCAGCAGCTTGTTAGGGACAGGGGACGGCACTGAAGCTTTCTTT | CASSLLGTGDGTEAFF
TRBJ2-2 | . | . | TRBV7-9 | TGTGCCAGCAGCTTAGGAGCGGGCACATTGGGGGAGCTGTTTTTT | CASSLGAGTLGELFF
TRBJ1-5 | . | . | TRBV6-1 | TGTGCCAGCGACCGCCGAAATAGCAATCAGCCCCAGCATTTT | CASDRRNSNQPQHF
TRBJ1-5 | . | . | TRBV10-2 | TGCGCCAGCACAGGGTACGTTAGCAATCAGCCCCAGCATTTT | CASTGYVSNQPQHF
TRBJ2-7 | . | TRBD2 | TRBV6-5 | TGTGCCAGCAGTTACTCGGCTAGCGGGGTTTCCTACGAGCAGTACTTC | CASSYSASGVSYEQYF
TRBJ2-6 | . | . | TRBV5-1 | TGCGCCAGCAGCGATTCGCTCGGGGAGGCCTGGACTGGGGCCAACGTCCTGACTTTC | CASSDSLGEAWTGANVLTF
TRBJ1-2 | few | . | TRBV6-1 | TGTGCCAGCAGCTCCCCGTGGGAGAACTATGGCTACACCTTC | CASSSPWENYGYTF
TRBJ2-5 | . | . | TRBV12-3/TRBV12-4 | TGTGCCAGCGCCTCTACAGGGACGGGGACCCAGTACTTC | CASASTGTGTQYF
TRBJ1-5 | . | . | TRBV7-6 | TGTGCCAGCAGCTTAAGGAGGGGAATAAATCAGCCCCAGCATTTT | CASSLRRGINQPQHF
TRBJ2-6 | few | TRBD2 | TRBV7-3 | TGTGCCAGCAGCTTCATACTAGCGGGGGGATCCTCTGGGGCCAACGTCCTGACTTTC | CASSFILAGGSSGANVLTF
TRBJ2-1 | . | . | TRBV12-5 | TGTGCTAGTGGTCCTAGTAATGAGCAGTTCTTC | CASGPSNEQFF
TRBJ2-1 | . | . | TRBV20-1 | TGCAGTGCTAGAGATCTGGCTAGTGCGGGGAATGAGCAGTTCTTC | CSARDLASAGNEQFF
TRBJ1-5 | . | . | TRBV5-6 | TGTGCCAGCGGCTTATCATCGGCAGGTAACAATCAGCCCCAGCATTTT | CASGLSSAGNNQPQHF
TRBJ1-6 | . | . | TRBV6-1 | TGTGCCAGCCGCTTTTCGACCCTTCTAGGTTCCTATAATTCACCCCTCCACTTT | CASRFSTLLGSYNSPLHF
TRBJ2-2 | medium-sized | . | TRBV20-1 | TGCAGTGCTAAGCCAAAGGCAGGTGGTGCCGGGGAGCTGTTTTTT | CSAKPKAGGAGELFF
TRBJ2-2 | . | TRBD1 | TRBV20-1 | TGCAGTGCAAGGACAGGGGAGCCCGGGGAGCTGTTTTTT | CSARTGEPGELFF
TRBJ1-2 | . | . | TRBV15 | TGTGCCACCAGCAGAGATGGAGGAACCGGACCCTTC | CATSRDGGTGPF
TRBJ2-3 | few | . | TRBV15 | TGTGCCACCAGCTCCCCTCAAGGAGTGCGGGGTTACACAGATACGCAGTATTTT | CATSSPQGVRGYTDTQYF
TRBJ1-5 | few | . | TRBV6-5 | TGTGCCAGCAGTTCTTTACAGGGTTTCGGCAATCAGCCCCAGCATTTT | CASSSLQGFGNQPQHF
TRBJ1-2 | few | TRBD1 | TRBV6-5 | TGTGCCAGCAGTTACACTTTACAGGGGGCCTATGGCTACACCTTC | CASSYTLQGAYGYTF
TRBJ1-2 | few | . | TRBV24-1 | TGTGCCACCAGTGATTCCCGGGACCGCTACACCTTC | CATSDSRDRYTF
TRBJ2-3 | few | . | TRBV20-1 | TGCAGTGCTGAGGTCACAGATACGCAGTATTTT | CSAEVTDTQYF
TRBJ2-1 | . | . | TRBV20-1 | TGCAGTGCTAGGTCTCGCGGGTCCTACAATGAGCAGTTCTTC | CSARSRGSYNEQFF
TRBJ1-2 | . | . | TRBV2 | TGTGCAGCTGGGCGAGGGGCGGACTATGGCTACACCTTC | CAAGRGADYGYTF
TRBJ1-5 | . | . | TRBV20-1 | TGCAGTGCTAGAGAACAGGGTCTGCATCAGCCCCAGCATTTT | CSAREQGLHQPQHF
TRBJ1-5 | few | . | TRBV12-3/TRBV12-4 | TGTGCCAGCAGCCGGGGGGATTTCCAGCCCCAGCATTTT | CASSRGDFQPQHF
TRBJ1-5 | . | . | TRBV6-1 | TGTGCCAGCAGTGAAGGGGGGGTTCGACAGCCCCAGCATTTT | CASSEGGVRQPQHF
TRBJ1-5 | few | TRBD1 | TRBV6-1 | TGTGCCAGCAGTGGGGACAGAGTCAATCAGCCCCAGCATTTT | CASSGDRVNQPQHF
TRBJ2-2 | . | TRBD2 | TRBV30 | TGTGCCTGGAGTGTTGGAGCGGGGGGCCCCACCGGGGAGCTGTTTTTT | CAWSVGAGGPTGELFF
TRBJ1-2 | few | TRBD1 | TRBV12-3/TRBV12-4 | TGTGCCAGCAGTTTGAACAGGGGGGACTATGGCTACACCTTC | CASSLNRGDYGYTF
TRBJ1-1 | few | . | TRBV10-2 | TGCGCCAGCAGCACAAGACCTGATACCACTGAAGCTTTCTTT | CASSTRPDTTEAFF
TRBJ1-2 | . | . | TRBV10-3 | TGTGCCATCACCCAGGGGAGGGCGGTGGATGGCTACACCTTC | CAITQGRAVDGYTF
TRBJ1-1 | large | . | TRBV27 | TGTGCCAGCAGTTTCTTCGACAGGAATACTGAAGCTTTCTTT | CASSFFDRNTEAFF
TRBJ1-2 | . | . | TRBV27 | TGTGCCAGCAGTTTATTATCGGTCGGGACGCGGGGCTACACCTTC | CASSLLSVGTRGYTF
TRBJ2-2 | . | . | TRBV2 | TGTGCCAGCTCCGTCGATTCCGGGGAGCTGTTTTTT | CASSVDSGELFF
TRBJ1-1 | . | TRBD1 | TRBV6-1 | TGTGCCAGCAGCCCGGGGACAGAAACTGAAGCTTTCTTT | CASSPGTETEAFF
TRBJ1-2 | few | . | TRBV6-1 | TGTGCCAGCACCAGAGCCGACATCGCCTATGGCTACACCTTC | CASTRADIAYGYTF
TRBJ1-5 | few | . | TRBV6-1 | TGTGCCAGCAGCCGCGGGGTGGGCAATCAGCCCCAGCATTTT | CASSRGVGNQPQHF
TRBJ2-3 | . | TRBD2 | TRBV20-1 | TGCAGTGCGCCTCTAGCGGGGAGTCATACGCAGTATTTT | CSAPLAGSHTQYF